These 3 T cell receptor beta chains share one sample of origin, sequenced in a study of HIV-infected patients and healthy controls. MiXCR was run by TCRdb on the 5' RACE reads, yielding one entry per CDR3 protein. The sample shows around 62,000 distinct CDR3 sequences, roughly 19% of them seen only once. The specimen sequenced was CD4+ T cells from blood. The receptors were sampled from a human donor in good health.

This clonotype appeared many times. The chain couples TRBV30 to TRBJ1-5; D unclear. CDR1 is GTSNPN, CDR2 SVGIG, per germline (reference sequence). The length of the CDR3 is 15 residues. V was trimmed by 0 bases and J by 2 bases, leaving 11 bases between them. CDR3 sequence reads: CAWSVKKQGNQPQHF. DNA of the CDR3: TGTGCCTGGAGTGTTAAGAAGCAGGGCAATCAGCCCCAGCATTTT. The complete variable domain, with remaining parts taken from reference TRBV30 and TRBJ1-5, reads SQTIHQWPATLVQPVGSPLSLECTVEGTSNPNLYWYRQAAGRGLQLLFYSVGIGQISSEVPQNLSASRPQDRQFILSSKKLLLSDSGFYLCAWSVKKQGNQPQHFGDGTRLSIL.

About this clonotype itself: Germline is not matched at one junction end, which may reflect a read error. The chain links TRBV27 to TRBJ2-7; 11 bases align to TRBD2. Per the germline V gene, CDR1 is MNHEY and CDR2 is SMNVEV (reference sequence). This CDR3 has 16 amino acids. CDR3 loop: CASSSRLAGPSYEQHF. In DNA, the CDR3 is TGTGCCAGCAGTTCTCGACTAGCGGGGCCCTCCTACGAGCAGCACTTC.

CDR3 nucleotide sequence: TGTGCCAGCAGTCGGGGAACAGGTTTAGCTAACTATGGCTACACCTTC. It specifies CASSRGTGLANYGYTF. This chain links TRBV6-5 with TRBJ1-2, with D maybe TRBD1 (5 bases). Deletions cut 5 bases from V and 0 bases from J, with 16 bases between. Germline V gene sequence: CDR1 MNHEY, CDR2 SVGAGI. This CDR3 has 16 amino acids.